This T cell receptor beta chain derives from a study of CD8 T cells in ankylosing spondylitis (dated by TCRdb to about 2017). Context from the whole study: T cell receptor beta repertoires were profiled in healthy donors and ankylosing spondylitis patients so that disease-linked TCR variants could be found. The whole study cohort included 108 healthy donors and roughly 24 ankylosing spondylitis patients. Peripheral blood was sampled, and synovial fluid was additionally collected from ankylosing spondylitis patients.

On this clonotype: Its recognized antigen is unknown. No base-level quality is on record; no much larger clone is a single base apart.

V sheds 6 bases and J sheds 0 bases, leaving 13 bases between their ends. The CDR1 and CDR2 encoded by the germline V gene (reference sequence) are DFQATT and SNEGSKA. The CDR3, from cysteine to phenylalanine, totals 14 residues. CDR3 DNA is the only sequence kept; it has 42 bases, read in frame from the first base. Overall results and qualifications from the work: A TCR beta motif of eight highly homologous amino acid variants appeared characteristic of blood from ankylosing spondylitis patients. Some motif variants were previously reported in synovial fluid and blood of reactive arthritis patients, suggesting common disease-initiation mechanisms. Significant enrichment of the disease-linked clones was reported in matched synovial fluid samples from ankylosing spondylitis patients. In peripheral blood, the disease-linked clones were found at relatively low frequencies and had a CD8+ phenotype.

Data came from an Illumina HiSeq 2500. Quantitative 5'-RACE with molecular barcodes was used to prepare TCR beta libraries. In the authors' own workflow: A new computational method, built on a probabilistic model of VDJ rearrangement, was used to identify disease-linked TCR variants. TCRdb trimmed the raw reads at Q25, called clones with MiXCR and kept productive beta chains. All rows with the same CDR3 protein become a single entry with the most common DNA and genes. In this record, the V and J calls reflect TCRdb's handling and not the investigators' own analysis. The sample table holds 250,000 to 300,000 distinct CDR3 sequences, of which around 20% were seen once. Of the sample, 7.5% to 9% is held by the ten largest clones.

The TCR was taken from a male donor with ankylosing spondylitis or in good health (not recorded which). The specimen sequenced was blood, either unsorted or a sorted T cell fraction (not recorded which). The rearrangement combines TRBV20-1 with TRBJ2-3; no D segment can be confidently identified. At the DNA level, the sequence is TGCAGTGCCCCCTCGGCCCCTAGCACAGATACGCAGTATTTT. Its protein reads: CSAPSAPSTDTQYF.